These 28 T cell receptor beta chains were sequenced from one sample in a study of shared clonotypes between healthy human individuals. Measured with immunoSEQ multiplex PCR; TCRdb has only the in-frame clones, and not every one. The sample includes some 300,000 clones, roughly 80% of them seen just once. Source material: memory CD4+ T cells sorted from blood. The subset denotes: CD45RA-negative fraction. The source of these receptors is a man younger than 40 in good health.

The chain has TRBV6-1 and TRBJ1-1; D uncertain. The CDR3 is 13 residues long. The germline CDR1 and CDR2 sequences are MNHNS and SASEGT. The V and J ends lost 8 bases and 11 bases respectively, with 21 bases between them. DNA of the CDR3: TGTGCCAGCTCTGAGTCTTCTCTGGGTGAGGCTTTCTTT. This codes for CASSESSLGEAFF.

This clone was observed a single time. With a much larger clone just one base away, this may be a read error. V is TRBV2 and J is TRBJ1-5, with 10 bases that match TRBD1. CDR1 is SNHLY, CDR2 FYNNEI, per germline. Trimming at V came to 6 bases and at J to 2 bases, leaving 4 bases not matched to a gene. The CDR3 length is 15 residues. The CDR3: CASSPGTGGNQPQHF. The CDR3 region has the DNA TGTGCCAGCAGCCCAGGGACAGGGGGCAATCAGCCCCAGCATTTT.

This chain connects TRBV7-9 to TRBJ2-7, with TRBD1 matching over 8 bases. The germline gives CDR1 SEHNR, CDR2 FQNEAQ (reference sequence). Trimming cost V 4 bases and J 3 bases; bases outside gene matches: 5. The CDR3 is 14 residues long. DNA for the CDR3: TGTGCCAGCAGCTCTGGACAGGGCTTCTACGAGCAGTACTTC. Its translation is CASSSGQGFYEQYF. Supplemented by reference TRBV7-9 and TRBJ2-7, the full variable domain reads DTGVSQNPRHKITKRGQNVTFRCDPISEHNRLYWYRQTLGQGPEFLTYFQNEAQLEKSRLLSDRFSAERPKGSFSTLEIQRTEQGDSAMYLCASSSGQGFYEQYFGPGTRLTVT.

The chain recombines TRBV9 with TRBJ2-1; possibly TRBD1 or TRBD2 for D (5 bases each). The CDR3 extends over 18 amino acids. Germline V gene data show CDR1 as SGDLS and CDR2 as YYNGEE. Trimming took off 4 bases at V and 7 bases at J, with 27 bases between the two ends. CDR3 bases: TGTGCCAGCAGCAGGACCTTCGTAGGGACGGGGAGACTGAATGAGCAGTTCTTC. Protein product: CASSRTFVGTGRLNEQFF.

A note on this clone: The junction does not match germline at one end; this may be a read error. J is TRBJ2-1 and V is TRBV6-5; a possible D gene is TRBD1 (6 bases). Germline V gene lookup returns CDR1 MNHEY and CDR2 SVGAGI. The CDR3 is 13 residues long. In DNA form, the CDR3 reads TGTGCCAGCAGTCCAGGACAGAAAACTGGTTTGGTCTTC. It encodes CASSPGQKTGLVF.

The sample holds a few counts of this clone. The J gene is TRBJ2-1, the V gene TRBV28, with 7 nucleotides matching TRBD2. This CDR3 is built from 14 residues. CDR1 and CDR2 from the germline V gene are MDHEN and SYDVKM. The V segment lost 6 bases and the J segment 6 bases; nucleotides outside the gene matches: 8. The CDR3 protein is CASSSPGLINEQFF. The CDR3 DNA is TGTGCCAGCAGCTCGCCGGGACTAATCAATGAGCAGTTCTTC.

V is TRBV6-5 and J is TRBJ2-7, with 9 bases that match TRBD1. V trimming: 5 bases; J trimming: 6 bases; junction bases outside the gene matches: 8. Germline-derived CDR1 and CDR2 are MNHEY and SVGAGI. The CDR3 runs 14 residues. CDR3 nucleotide sequence: TGTGCCAGCAGTCGACCCGGGACAGGGCGCGAGCAGTACTTC. It translates to CASSRPGTGREQYF.

Turning to this clone: Distinct nucleotide sequences in the sample also encode this CDR3. This chain links TRBV27 with TRBJ1-4; D remains unclear. Looked up from germline, CDR1 is MNHEY and CDR2 is SMNVEV (reference sequence). The CDR3 has 13 residues. V lost 2 bases to trimming and J lost 6 bases, with 7 bases between them. The CDR3 sequence is CASSLTGYEKLFF. The CDR3, as DNA: TGTGCCAGCAGTTTAACTGGCTATGAAAAACTGTTTTTT. Variable domain in full (rest from reference TRBV27 and TRBJ1-4): EAQVTQNPRYLITVTGKKLTVTCSQNMNHEYMSWYRQDPGLGLRQIYYSMNVEVTDKGDVPEGYKVSRKEKRNFPLILESPSPNQTSLYFCASSLTGYEKLFFGSGTQLSVL.

Remarks on this clone: The junction does not match germline at one end; this may be a read error. This chain links TRBV7-7 with TRBJ2-6, with unresolved D. CDR3 length equals 14 residues. Germline V gene lookup returns CDR1 SSHAT and CDR2 FNYEAQ (reference sequence). CDR3 DNA: TGTGCTAGCAGCCGACAACCTGGGGCCAACGTCCTGACTTTC. It encodes CASSRQPGANVLTF.

This clone was observed once. The rearrangement links TRBV9 to TRBJ2-3; no clear D gene. This CDR3 contains 12 residues. Germline CDR1 SGDLS, CDR2 YYNGEE. The V end lost 6 bases, the J end lost 6 bases, and 11 bases lay between the germline ends. The CDR3 DNA reads TGTGCCAGCACCGGTATCCGCGATACGCAGTATTTT. Protein product: CASTGIRDTQYF.

This clone appeared once. This rearrangement joins TRBV27 to TRBJ2-7; 9 bases agree with TRBD2. This CDR3 is built from 18 residues. Germline V gene sequence: CDR1 MNHEY, CDR2 SMNVEV (reference sequence). After removal of 2 bases from V and 3 bases from J, the junction contained 14 bases not matched to a gene. The CDR3 spells CASSLASPSSGNDYEQYF. CDR3 bases: TGTGCCAGCAGTTTAGCTTCCCCCTCTAGCGGGAACGACTACGAGCAGTACTTC.

This chain joins TRBV5-4 and TRBJ2-7, with a tentative D call TRBD1 (6 bases). The CDR3 spans 15 residues. V lost 9 bases to trimming and J lost 4 bases, with 23 bases between them. Germline V gene lookup returns CDR1 SGHNT and CDR2 YYREEE (reference sequence). The CDR3 DNA sequence: TGTGCCACAGCCGGACAGCCAGCTACGGTATACGAGCAGTACTTC. This codes for CATAGQPATVYEQYF.

V is TRBV4-1 and J is TRBJ2-3; weak D call: TRBD2 (5 bases). Trimming took off 0 bases at V and 0 bases at J, with 10 bases between the two ends. Germline-derived CDR1 and CDR2 are MGHRA and YSYEKL. The CDR3 totals 16 residues. The CDR3 loop reads CASSQELGGSTDTQYF. CDR3 coding DNA: TGCGCCAGCAGCCAAGAGCTGGGCGGGAGCACAGATACGCAGTATTTT.

The chain has TRBV2 and TRBJ2-7; TRBD1 matches 7 bases. Germline CDR1 is SNHLY and CDR2 is FYNNEI. Losses at the gene ends were 10 bases for V and 6 bases for J; bases not matched to a gene: 18. The CDR3 runs 15 residues. The CDR3: CAIRTLTGVVSEQYF. The CDR3 DNA sequence: TGTGCCATCCGAACCCTAACAGGGGTAGTCAGCGAGCAGTACTTC.

A note on this clone: The germline gene is not matched at one end of the junction; a read error may be the cause. The chain employs TRBV27 and TRBJ2-2; no clear D. The CDR3 contains 14 residues. The germline CDR1 and CDR2 sequences are MNHEY and SMNVEV (reference sequence). The CDR3 spells CANSLFRDTGELFF. The CDR3 bases are TGTGCCAACAGTTTATTTAGGGACACCGGGGAGCTGTTTTTT.

The V gene is TRBV5-1, the J gene TRBJ2-1; D is ambiguous. This CDR3 spans 14 amino acids. The V gene's germline CDR1 is SGHRS and CDR2 YFSETQ. The V end lost 2 bases, the J end lost 3 bases, and 9 bases lay between the germline ends. The CDR3 sequence: CASSLVGHYNEQFF. CDR3 coding DNA: TGCGCCAGCAGCTTAGTGGGCCACTACAATGAGCAGTTCTTC.

The chain couples TRBV19 to TRBJ2-4; TRBD2 agrees at 7 bases. Trimming cost V 5 bases and J 6 bases; bases outside gene matches: 7. Germline V lookup: CDR1 LNHDA, CDR2 SQIVND (reference sequence). The CDR3 has 14 amino acids. The CDR3 DNA follows: TGTGCCAGTAGTCCGGGGCTAGCGGTAAACATTCAGTACTTC. The encoded protein is CASSPGLAVNIQYF.

The gene calls are TRBV28 and TRBJ2-4; D remains ambiguous. The germline V gene has CDR1 MDHEN and CDR2 SYDVKM. V gave up 6 bases and J gave up 3 bases, with 12 bases separating them. The CDR3 is 14 residues long. CDR3 in amino acids: CASSSTDLKNIQYF. The CDR3 coding sequence is TGTGCCAGCAGCTCTACGGACCTCAAAAACATTCAGTACTTC.

The chain carries TRBV6-1 and TRBJ1-5; 8 bases fit TRBD1. The V segment lost 6 bases and the J segment 6 bases; nucleotides outside the gene matches: 10. The germline V gene encodes CDR1 MNHNS and CDR2 SASEGT. The CDR3 runs 15 residues. The CDR3: CASRTKDRVGQPQHF. Written as DNA, the CDR3 is TGTGCCAGCAGAACTAAGGACAGGGTGGGTCAGCCCCAGCATTTT.

V and J are TRBV27 and TRBJ2-7; D gene ambiguous. Per germline, CDR1 MNHEY and CDR2 SMNVEV (reference sequence). V was trimmed by 8 bases and J by 2 bases, leaving 7 bases between them. This CDR3 has 11 amino acids. CDR3 bases: TGTGCCAGCGGGTCTGCCTACGAGCAGTACTTC. Protein product: CASGSAYEQYF.

The chain uses TRBV5-4 and TRBJ1-2, with D possibly TRBD1 on 5 matching bases. V was shortened by 0 bases and J by 0 bases, with 18 bases between the two germline ends. Germline CDR1 is SGHNT and CDR2 is YYREEE (reference sequence). The CDR3 totals 18 residues. CDR3 residues: CASSLGLRRDVANYGYTF. The CDR3 region has the DNA TGTGCCAGCAGCTTGGGGCTTAGGAGGGACGTGGCTAACTATGGCTACACCTTC.

The chain joins TRBV29-1 to TRBJ2-2, with a tentative D call TRBD2 (5 bases). Germline CDR1 reads SQVTM; CDR2 reads ANQGSEA. Trimming shortened V by 7 bases and J by 4 bases, and 19 bases separated the two germline ends. The CDR3 is 15 residues long. For the CDR3, the DNA is TGCAGCGCCCGAGGGAAGGACGCCCCCACCGGGGAGCTGTTTTTT. Translating gives CSARGKDAPTGELFF.

This clone came up once. This chain links TRBV5-6 with TRBJ2-1; 7 nucleotides align to TRBD1. In germline, CDR1 is SGHDT, CDR2 YYEEEE. Trimming at V came to 2 bases and at J to 3 bases, leaving 5 bases not matched to a gene. The CDR3 contains 15 residues. CDR3 DNA sequence: TGTGCCAGCAGCTTCCGAGACAGGGTCTACAATGAGCAGTTCTTC. Protein product: CASSFRDRVYNEQFF.

This clone was picked up a small number of times. The chain has TRBV5-6 and TRBJ1-2; D is possibly TRBD1 (6 bases). Deletions cut 0 bases from V and 4 bases from J, with 10 bases between. The germline V gene encodes CDR1 SGHDT and CDR2 YYEEEE. This CDR3 comprises 14 residues. CDR3 bases: TGTGCCAGCAGCTTGGGACAGGAGCTCTATGGCTACACCTTC. This codes for CASSLGQELYGYTF.

This chain uses TRBV5-4 with TRBJ2-5, with a tentative D call TRBD1 (6 bases). Trimming pared 4 bases from V and 2 bases from J, leaving 12 bases between. Germline V lookup: CDR1 SGHNT, CDR2 YYREEE (reference sequence). CDR3 length equals 14 residues. This chain's CDR3 is CASSLSGTQETQYF. In DNA form, the CDR3 reads TGTGCCAGCAGCCTCTCGGGGACACAAGAGACCCAGTACTTC.

Many counts were recorded for this clone. This chain uses TRBV5-1 with TRBJ1-1, with 7 bases matching TRBD1. With 7 bases clipped from V and 1 base from J, the junction kept 13 bases outside the gene matches. CDR1 and CDR2 (germline): SGHRS, YFSETQ. CDR3 length: 16 residues. The CDR3 loop reads CASGKLTGEGNTEAFF. CDR3 DNA sequence: TGCGCCAGCGGAAAATTAACAGGGGAAGGGAACACTGAAGCTTTCTTT.

Points on this clone: The same CDR3 also results from other DNA sequences found in this sample. The chain joins TRBV18 to TRBJ1-3; a possible D gene is TRBD1 (5 bases). V lost 2 bases and J 0 bases, leaving 8 bases between the germline ends. Looked up from germline, CDR1 is KGHSH and CDR2 is LQKENI. The CDR3 is 15 residues long. CDR3 residues: CASSPEGLSGNTIYF. The CDR3 DNA follows: TGTGCCAGCTCACCAGAGGGGCTCTCTGGAAACACCATATATTTT.

The gene calls are TRBV30 and TRBJ2-1; 7 bases line up with TRBD2. This CDR3 comprises 14 residues. V lost 2 bases, J lost 5 bases, and 6 bases stayed unmatched. Germline V gene sequence: CDR1 GTSNPN, CDR2 SVGIG (reference sequence). The CDR3 coding sequence is TGTGCCTGGAGTCCCGGGACTACCAACAATGAGCAGTTCTTC. Amino acid sequence: CAWSPGTTNNEQFF.